Included here is one T cell receptor (beta chain) sequence, with context. Antigen unknown. The data are from a study of T cell responses to AZD1222 COVID-19 vaccine. The data were produced by immunoSEQ multiplex PCR, yet TCRdb's version contains in-frame clones alone and is incomplete. The table lists about 190,000 clones, 85% to 95% of them singletons, with 7% to 9.5% in the top ten. Overall study results and limits: Mapped onto spike, vaccine-associated CD4 TCRs spanned it and were dominant at 160-218 and 743-854. Per reports, nearly half of all spike-specific TCRs target regions that are unmutated in variants.

The TCR sequence derives from an adult in good health. The specimen comprised peripheral blood, sampled on day 0 of AZD1222 vaccination.

CDR3 nucleotide sequence: TGTGCCAGCAGCCAAGATCCCGGAATTAACTATGGCTACACCTTC. It encodes CASSQDPGINYGYTF. The V gene is TRBV3-1 (or the pseudogene TRBV3-2), the J gene TRBJ1-2; D unresolved. The CDR3 covers 15 residues. Looked up from germline, CDR1 is LGHDT and CDR2 is YNNKEL (reference sequence). Trimming removed 0 bases from V and 1 base from J, with 9 bases in between.